This T cell receptor (beta chain) was identified in a study of OX40 agonist ivuxolimab in advanced cancers. Turning to this clone: Sequence at one end of the junction differs from germline and may be a read error.

Some clones are missing from TCRdb's copy, which holds only in-frame ones; the method was immunoSEQ multiplex PCR. The table records approximately 86,000 clones, roughly 86% of them present only once. CDR1 SGHVS and CDR2 FNYEAQ come from the germline V gene. The CDR3 covers 14 residues. The V gene is TRBV7-6, the J gene TRBJ2-7; D unclear. This specimen was CD4+ or CD8+ T cells sorted from blood, taken in a trial of the OX40 agonist ivuxolimab. The TCR sequence derives from an adult with an advanced solid tumor such as melanoma, head and neck, liver or kidney cancer. DNA for the CDR3: TGTGCCAGCAGCTTAGGCCAGGTATCCTCCGAGCAGTACTTC. It encodes CASSLGQVSSEQYF.